The clone carrying this T cell receptor (beta chain) was seen many times. The record originates from a study of T-cell reconstitution after alpha-beta-depleted transplantation in children. With V trimmed by 3 bases and J by 5 bases, 4 bases remained unmatched. Germline loops: CDR1 SGHRS, CDR2 YFSETQ. The CDR3 is 15 amino acids. TCRbeta library construction was performed incorporating unique molecular identifiers. MiXCR, run by TCRdb on the PCR reads, gives a single entry per CDR3 protein. This table has around 700,000 distinct CDR3 sequences, around 14% appearing once. This material consisted of PBMCs, taken before TCRalphabeta/CD19-depleted stem cell transplant. The source of this sequence is a girl aged 2 to 9 with congenital amegakaryocytic thrombocytopenia, due to receive a stem cell transplant. This chain joins TRBV5-1 and TRBJ2-1; TRBD2 aligns across 11 bases. CDR3 in DNA: TGCGCCAGCAGCTCCTCTAGCGGGAGGCACAATGAGCAGTTCTTC. Its protein is CASSSSSGRHNEQFF.